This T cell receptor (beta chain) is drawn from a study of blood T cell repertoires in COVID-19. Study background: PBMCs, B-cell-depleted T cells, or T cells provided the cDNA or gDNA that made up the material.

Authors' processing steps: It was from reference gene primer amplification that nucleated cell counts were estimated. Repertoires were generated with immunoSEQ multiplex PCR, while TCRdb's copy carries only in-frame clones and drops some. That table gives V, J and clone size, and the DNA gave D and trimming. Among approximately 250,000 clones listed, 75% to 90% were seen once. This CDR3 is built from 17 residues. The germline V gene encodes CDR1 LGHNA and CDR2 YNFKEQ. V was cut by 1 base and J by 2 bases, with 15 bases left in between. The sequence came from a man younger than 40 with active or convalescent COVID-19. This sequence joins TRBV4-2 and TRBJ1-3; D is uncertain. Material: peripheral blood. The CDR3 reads CASSQAANPGTGNTIYF. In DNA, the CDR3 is TGTGCCAGCAGCCAAGCAGCTAACCCCGGGACTGGAAACACCATATATTTT.